The entry below gives a single T cell receptor (beta chain) sequence along with its context. Its antigen is currently unknown. This sample was included in a study of cytomegalovirus exposure and HLA in healthy donors. Separate from the approximately 720-subject first cohort, the roughly 120-subject validation cohort was the one that the donors belonged to. Points from the study as a whole: Despite most TCR sequences being rare, some public TCRs occurred in many donors. Reports showed the classifier diagnosing cytomegalovirus status with high specificity and sensitivity. The study flagged some 170 TCR beta chains as cytomegalovirus-associated.

Trimming took off 3 bases at V and 5 bases at J, with 8 bases between the two ends. CDR3 length: 12 residues. CDR1 is SGDLS, CDR2 YYNGEE, per germline. The table came from immunoSEQ multiplex PCR; TCRdb's copy has only in-frame clones and leaves some out. This sample has 250,000 to 350,000 clones; roughly nine tenths occur once, and the top ten carry over 1%. This sequence joins TRBV9 and TRBJ1-2; no clear D gene. Sequencing was carried out using PBMCs. This TCR derives from a woman under 40 in good health and CMV-seropositive. CDR3 protein: CASSGTAYGYTF. In DNA form, the CDR3 reads TGTGCCAGCAGCGGGACGGCTTATGGCTACACCTTC.